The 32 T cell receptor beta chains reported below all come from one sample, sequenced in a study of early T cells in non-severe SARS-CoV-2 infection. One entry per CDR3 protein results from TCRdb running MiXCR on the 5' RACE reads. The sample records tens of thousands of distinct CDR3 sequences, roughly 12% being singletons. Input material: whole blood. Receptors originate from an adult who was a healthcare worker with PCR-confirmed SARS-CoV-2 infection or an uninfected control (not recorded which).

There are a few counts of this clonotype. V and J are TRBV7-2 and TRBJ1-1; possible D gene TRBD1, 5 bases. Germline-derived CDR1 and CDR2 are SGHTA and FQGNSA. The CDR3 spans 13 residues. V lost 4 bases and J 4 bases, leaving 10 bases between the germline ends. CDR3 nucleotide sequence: TGTGCCAGCAGCTCGGGGGTTACCACTGAAGCTTTCTTT. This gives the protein CASSSGVTTEAFF. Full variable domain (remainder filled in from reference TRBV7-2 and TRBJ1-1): GAGVSQSPSNKVTEKGKDVELRCDPISGHTALYWYRQSLGQGLEFLIYFQGNSAPDKSGLPSDRFSAERTGGSVSTLTIQRTQQEDSAVYLCASSSGVTTEAFFGQGTRLTVV.

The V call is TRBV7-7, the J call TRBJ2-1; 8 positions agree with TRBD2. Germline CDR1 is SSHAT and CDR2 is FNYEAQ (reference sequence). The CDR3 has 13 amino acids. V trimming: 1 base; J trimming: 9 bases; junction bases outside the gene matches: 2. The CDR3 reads CASSLDGGAEQFF. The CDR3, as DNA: TGTGCCAGCAGCTTAGACGGGGGGGCTGAGCAGTTCTTC. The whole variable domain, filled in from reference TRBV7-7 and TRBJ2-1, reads GAGVSQSPRYKVTKRGQDVTLRCDPISSHATLYWYQQALGQGPEFLTYFNYEAQPDKSGLPSDRFSAERPEGSISTLTIQRTEQRDSAMYRCASSLDGGAEQFFGPGTRLTVL.

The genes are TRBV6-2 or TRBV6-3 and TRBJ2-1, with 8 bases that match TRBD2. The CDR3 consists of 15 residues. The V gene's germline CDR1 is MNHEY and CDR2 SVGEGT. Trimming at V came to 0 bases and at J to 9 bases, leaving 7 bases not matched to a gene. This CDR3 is CASSYSSGGGSEQFF. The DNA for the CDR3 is TGTGCCAGCAGTTACTCGTCGGGAGGGGGGAGTGAGCAGTTCTTC.

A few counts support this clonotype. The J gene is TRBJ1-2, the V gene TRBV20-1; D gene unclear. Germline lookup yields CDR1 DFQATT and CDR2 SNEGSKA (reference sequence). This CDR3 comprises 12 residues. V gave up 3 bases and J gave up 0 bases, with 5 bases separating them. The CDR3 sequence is CSARGSNYGYTF. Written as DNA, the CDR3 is TGCAGTGCTAGGGGGTCTAACTATGGCTACACCTTC.

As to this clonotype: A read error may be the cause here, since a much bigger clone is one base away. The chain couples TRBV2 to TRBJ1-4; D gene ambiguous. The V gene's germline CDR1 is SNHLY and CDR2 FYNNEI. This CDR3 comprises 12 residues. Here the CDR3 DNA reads TGTGCCAACAGTACGAGGAACGAAAAACTGTTTTTT. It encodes CANSTRNEKLFF.

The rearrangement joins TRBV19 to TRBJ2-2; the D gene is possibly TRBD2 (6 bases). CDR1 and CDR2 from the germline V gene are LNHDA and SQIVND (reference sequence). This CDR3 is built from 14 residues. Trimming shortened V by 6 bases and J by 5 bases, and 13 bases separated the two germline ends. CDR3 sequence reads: CASRKEGETGELFF. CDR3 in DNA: TGTGCCAGTAGGAAGGAGGGAGAAACCGGGGAGCTGTTTTTT.

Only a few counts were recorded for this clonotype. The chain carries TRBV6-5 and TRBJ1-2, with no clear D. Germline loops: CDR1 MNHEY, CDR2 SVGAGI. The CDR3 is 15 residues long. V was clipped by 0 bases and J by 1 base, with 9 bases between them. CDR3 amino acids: CASSYSRANNYGYTF. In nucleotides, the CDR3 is TGTGCCAGCAGTTACTCGAGGGCTAATAACTATGGCTACACCTTC.

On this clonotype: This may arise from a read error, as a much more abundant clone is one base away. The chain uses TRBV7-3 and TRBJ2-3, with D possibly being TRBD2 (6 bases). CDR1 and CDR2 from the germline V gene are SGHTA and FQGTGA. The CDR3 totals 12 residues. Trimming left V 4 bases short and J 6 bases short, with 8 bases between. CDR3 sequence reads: CASSSGGDTQYF. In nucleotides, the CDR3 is TGTGCCAGCAGCTCCGGGGGTGATACGCAGTATTTT.

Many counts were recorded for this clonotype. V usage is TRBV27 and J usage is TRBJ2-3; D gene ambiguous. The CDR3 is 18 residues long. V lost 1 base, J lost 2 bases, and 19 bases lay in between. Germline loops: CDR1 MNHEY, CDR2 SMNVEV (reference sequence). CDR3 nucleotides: TGTGCCAGCAGTTTATACTCCTCCCAAGTTGAGCACACAGATACGCAGTATTTT. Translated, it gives CASSLYSSQVEHTDTQYF.

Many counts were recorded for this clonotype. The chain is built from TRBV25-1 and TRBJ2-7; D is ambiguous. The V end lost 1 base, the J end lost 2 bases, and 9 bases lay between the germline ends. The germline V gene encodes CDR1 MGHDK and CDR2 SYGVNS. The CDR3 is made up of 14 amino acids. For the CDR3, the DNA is TGTGCCAGCAGTGAATCCCGCCCCCCCTACGAGCAGTACTTC. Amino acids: CASSESRPPYEQYF.

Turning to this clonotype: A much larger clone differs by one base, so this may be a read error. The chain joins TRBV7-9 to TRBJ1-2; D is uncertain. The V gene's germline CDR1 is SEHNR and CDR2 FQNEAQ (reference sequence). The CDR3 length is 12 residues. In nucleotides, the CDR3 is TGTGGCAGCAGCTACCGGGAGGGAGGCTACACCTTC. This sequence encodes CGSSYREGGYTF.

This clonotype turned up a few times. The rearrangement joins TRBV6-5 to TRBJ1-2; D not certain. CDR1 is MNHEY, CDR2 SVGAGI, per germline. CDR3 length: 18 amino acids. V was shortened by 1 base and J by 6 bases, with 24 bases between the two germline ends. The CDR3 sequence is CASSYLSQRAAYYNGYTF. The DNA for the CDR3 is TGTGCCAGCAGTTACTTATCTCAGAGGGCGGCCTACTATAATGGCTACACCTTC.

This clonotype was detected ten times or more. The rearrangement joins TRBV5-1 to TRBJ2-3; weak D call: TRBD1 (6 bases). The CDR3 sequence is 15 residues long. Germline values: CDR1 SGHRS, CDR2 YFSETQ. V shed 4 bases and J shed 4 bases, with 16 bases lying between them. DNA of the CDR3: TGCGCCAGCAGCCCTAACAGGGCAGGAGCAGATACGCAGTATTTT. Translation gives CASSPNRAGADTQYF. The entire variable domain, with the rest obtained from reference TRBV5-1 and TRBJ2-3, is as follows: KAGVTQTPRYLIKTRGQQVTLSCSPISGHRSVSWYQQTPGQGLQFLFEYFSETQRNKGNFPGRFSGRQFSNSRSEMNVSTLELGDSALYLCASSPNRAGADTQYFGPGTRLTVL.

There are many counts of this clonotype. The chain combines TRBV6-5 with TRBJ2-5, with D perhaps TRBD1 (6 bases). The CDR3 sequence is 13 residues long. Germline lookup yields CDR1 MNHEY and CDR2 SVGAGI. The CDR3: CGAGRGVQETQYF. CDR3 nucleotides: TGTGGGGCGGGCAGGGGAGTTCAAGAGACCCAGTACTTC.

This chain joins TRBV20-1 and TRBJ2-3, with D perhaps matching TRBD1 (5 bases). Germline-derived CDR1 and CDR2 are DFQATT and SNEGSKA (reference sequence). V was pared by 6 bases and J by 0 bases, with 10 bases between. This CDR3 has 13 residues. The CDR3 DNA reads TGCAGTGCCAACAGGATTAGCACAGATACGCAGTATTTT. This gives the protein CSANRISTDTQYF.

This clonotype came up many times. The CDR3 protein is CASSPGTAQETQYF. CDR3 in DNA: TGCGCCAGCAGCCCCGGGACAGCCCAAGAGACCCAGTACTTC. The gene calls are TRBV5-1 and TRBJ2-5; TRBD1 agrees at 7 bases. The CDR3 is 14 amino acids. Trimming removed 4 bases from V and 1 base from J; junction bases left unmatched: 4. Germline CDR1 reads SGHRS; CDR2 reads YFSETQ.

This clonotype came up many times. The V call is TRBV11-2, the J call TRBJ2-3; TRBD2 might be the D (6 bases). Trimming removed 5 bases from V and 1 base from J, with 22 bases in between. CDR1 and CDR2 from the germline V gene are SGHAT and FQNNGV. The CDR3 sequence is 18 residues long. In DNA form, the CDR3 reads TGTGCCAGCAGCCGGGTGGGGGACTCCGGGGTCGGCACAGATACGCAGTATTTT. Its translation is CASSRVGDSGVGTDTQYF.

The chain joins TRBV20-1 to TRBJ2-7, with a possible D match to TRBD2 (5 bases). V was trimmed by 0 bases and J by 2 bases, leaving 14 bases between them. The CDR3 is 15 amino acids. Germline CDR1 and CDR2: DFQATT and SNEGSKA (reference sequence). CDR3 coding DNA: TGCAGTGCTAGAGATCAAAAGCGGCAGACCTACGAGCAGTACTTC. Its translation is CSARDQKRQTYEQYF.

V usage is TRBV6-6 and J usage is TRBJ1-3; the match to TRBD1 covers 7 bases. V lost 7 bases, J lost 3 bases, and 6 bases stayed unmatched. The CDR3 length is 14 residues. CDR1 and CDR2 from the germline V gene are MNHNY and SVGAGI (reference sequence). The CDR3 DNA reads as TGTGCCAGCATAGAGGGGGCGTATGGAAACACCATATATTTT. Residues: CASIEGAYGNTIYF.

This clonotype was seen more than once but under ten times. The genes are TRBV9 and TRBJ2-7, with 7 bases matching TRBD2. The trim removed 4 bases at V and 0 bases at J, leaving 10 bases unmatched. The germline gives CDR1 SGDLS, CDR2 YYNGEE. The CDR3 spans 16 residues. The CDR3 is CASSPLSSGSSYEQYF. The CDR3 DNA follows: TGTGCCAGCAGCCCCCTCTCTAGCGGAAGCTCCTACGAGCAGTACTTC.

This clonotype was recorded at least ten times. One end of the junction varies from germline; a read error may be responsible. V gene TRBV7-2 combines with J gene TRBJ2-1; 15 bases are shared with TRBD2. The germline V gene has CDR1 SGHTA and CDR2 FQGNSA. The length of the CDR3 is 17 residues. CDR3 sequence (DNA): TGCGCCAGCAGCCCAGTGGGACTAGCGGGAGGCTACAATGAGCAGTTCTTC. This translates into CASSPVGLAGGYNEQFF.

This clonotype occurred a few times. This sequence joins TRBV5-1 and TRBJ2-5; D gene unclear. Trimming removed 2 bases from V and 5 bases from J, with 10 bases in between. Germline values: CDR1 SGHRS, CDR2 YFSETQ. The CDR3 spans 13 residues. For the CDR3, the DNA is TGCGCCAGCAGCTTAGGCTCCTTCGAGACCCAGTACTTC. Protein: CASSLGSFETQYF.

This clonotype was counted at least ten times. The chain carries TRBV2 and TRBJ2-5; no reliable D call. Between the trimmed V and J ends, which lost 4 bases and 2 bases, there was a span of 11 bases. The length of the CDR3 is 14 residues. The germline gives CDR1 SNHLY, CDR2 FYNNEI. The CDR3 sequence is CASSVMSSQETQYF. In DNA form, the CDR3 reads TGTGCCAGCAGTGTTATGTCCAGTCAAGAGACCCAGTACTTC.

The CDR3 sequence is CATLGTSGGTTLREQYF. In DNA, the CDR3 is TGTGCCACCCTGGGGACTAGCGGGGGTACCACCCTTCGGGAGCAGTACTTC. This sequence joins TRBV2 and TRBJ2-7; 14 bases align to TRBD2. The CDR3 loop spans 17 amino acids. Germline CDR1 is SNHLY and CDR2 is FYNNEI. The V and J ends lost 10 bases and 7 bases, in that order; junction bases with no gene match: 18.

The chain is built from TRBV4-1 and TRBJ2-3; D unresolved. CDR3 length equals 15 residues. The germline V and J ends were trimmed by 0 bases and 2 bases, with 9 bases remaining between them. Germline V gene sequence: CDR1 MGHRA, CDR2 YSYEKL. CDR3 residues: CASSQDFGFTDTQYF. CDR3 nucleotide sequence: TGCGCCAGCAGCCAAGATTTTGGCTTCACAGATACGCAGTATTTT.

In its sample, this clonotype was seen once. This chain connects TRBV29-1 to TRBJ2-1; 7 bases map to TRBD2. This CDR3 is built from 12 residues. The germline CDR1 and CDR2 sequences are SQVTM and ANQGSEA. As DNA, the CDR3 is TGCTGCGCCCGGGGACTACTCAATGAGCAGTTCTTC. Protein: CCARGLLNEQFF.

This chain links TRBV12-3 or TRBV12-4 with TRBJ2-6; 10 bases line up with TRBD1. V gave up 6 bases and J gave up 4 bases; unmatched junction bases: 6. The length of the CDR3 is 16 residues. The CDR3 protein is CASRPGQGYGANVLTF. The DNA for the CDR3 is TGTGCCAGCAGACCGGGACAGGGGTACGGGGCCAACGTCCTGACTTTC.

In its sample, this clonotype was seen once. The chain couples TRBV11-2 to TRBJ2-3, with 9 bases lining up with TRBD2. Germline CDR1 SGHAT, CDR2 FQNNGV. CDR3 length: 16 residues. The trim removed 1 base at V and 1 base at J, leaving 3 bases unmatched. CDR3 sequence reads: CASSLVASGGTDTQYF. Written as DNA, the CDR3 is TGTGCCAGCAGCTTAGTCGCTAGCGGGGGCACAGATACGCAGTATTTT.

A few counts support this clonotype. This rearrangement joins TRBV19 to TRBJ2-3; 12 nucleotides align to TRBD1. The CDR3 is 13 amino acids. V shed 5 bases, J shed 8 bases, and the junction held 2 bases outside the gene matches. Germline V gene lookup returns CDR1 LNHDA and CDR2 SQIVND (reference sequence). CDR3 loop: CASSGTGGSTQYF. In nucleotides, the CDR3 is TGTGCCAGTAGTGGGACAGGGGGCAGTACGCAGTATTTT.

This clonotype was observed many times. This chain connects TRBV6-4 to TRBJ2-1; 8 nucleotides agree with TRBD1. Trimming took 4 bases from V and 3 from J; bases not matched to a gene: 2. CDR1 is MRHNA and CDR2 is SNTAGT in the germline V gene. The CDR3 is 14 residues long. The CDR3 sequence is CASSATGDYNEQFF. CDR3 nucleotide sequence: TGTGCCAGCAGTGCGACAGGGGACTACAATGAGCAGTTCTTC.

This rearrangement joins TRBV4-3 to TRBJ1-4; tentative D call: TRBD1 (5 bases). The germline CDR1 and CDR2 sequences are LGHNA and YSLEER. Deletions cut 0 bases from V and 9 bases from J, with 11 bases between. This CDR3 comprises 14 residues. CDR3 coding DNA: TGCGCCAGCAGCCAAGAATCCCGGGGACAAAAACTGTTTTTT. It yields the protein CASSQESRGQKLFF.

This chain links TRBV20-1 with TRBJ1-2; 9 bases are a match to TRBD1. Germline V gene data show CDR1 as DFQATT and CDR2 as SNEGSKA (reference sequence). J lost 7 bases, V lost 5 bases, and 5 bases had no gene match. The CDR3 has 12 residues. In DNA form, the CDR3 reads TGCAGTGCTCCCGGACAGGGGATTGGCTACACCTTC. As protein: CSAPGQGIGYTF.